The rows below give T cell receptor beta chains drawn from one sample of a study of cytomegalovirus exposure and HLA in healthy donors. This table comes from immunoSEQ multiplex PCR, and its TCRdb copy is limited to in-frame clones, with some not included. Of 70,000 or so clones listed, approximately 90% are singletons. Sequenced sample: PBMCs. The receptors shown here come from a woman younger than 45 in good health and CMV-seronegative. CDR3s include the opening cysteine and the closing phenylalanine or tryptophan. D genes are given only for firm matches. Rows may omit the clone size; those that give it use once, few, many or a size class.

>-|-|TRBV29-1|TRBJ1-2
TGCAGCGTTGGTACAGGGAACTATGGCTACACCTTC
CSVGTGNYGYTF
>TRBD1|-|TRBV29-1|TRBJ1-2
TGCAGCGCCGCTCTGGGACAGGGAGTCTATGGCTACACCTTC
CSAALGQGVYGYTF
>-|-|TRBV28|TRBJ1-5
TGTGCCAGCAGTTTCCAGGGATGGGGTAGCAATCAGCCCCAGCATTTT
CASSFQGWGSNQPQHF
>-|once|TRBV5-1|TRBJ2-5
TGCGCCAGCAGGTTGGGTACGGGACAAGAGACCCAGTACTTC
CASRLGTGQETQYF
>TRBD1|-|TRBV5-1|TRBJ2-5
TGCGCCAGCAGCTGGACAGGGCTTGAGACCCAGTACTTC
CASSWTGLETQYF
>-|-|TRBV7-9|TRBJ2-7
TGTGCCAGCAGCTTTGCTAGCCACGGGAGCGAGCAGTACTTC
CASSFASHGSEQYF
>TRBD1|once|TRBV6-5|TRBJ2-7
TGTGCCAGCAGCCGCGACAGGGAAGATGCCTACGAGCAGTACTTC
CASSRDREDAYEQYF
>-|few|TRBV19|TRBJ1-1
TGTGCCAGTAGTTCCCGAGAGGCGGGGCAGCAAGCTTTCTTT
CASSSREAGQQAFF
>-|-|TRBV28|TRBJ2-5
TGTGCCAGCAGCCCCCCCCAGGGGACCCAGTACTTC
CASSPPQGTQYF
>TRBD2|-|TRBV6-1|TRBJ2-7
TGTGCCAGCAGTGAAGGGGGGGGTGGTGGCTACGAGCAGTACTTC
CASSEGGGGGYEQYF
>-|-|TRBV5-4|TRBJ1-4
TGTGCCAGCAGCACGTGGACAGCAACTAATGAAAAACTGTTTTTT
CASSTWTATNEKLFF
>-|-|TRBV11-2|TRBJ1-1
TGTGCCAGCAGCTTAGGAAGGGGGAGAGGGAACACTGAAGCTTTCTTT
CASSLGRGRGNTEAFF
>-|-|TRBV27|TRBJ2-7
TGTGCCAGCAGTTTCGGAACGGGACTCCCTTACGAGCAGTACTTC
CASSFGTGLPYEQYF
>-|-|TRBV30|TRBJ1-1
TGTGCCTGGAGTGTTGACAGGAAGAACACTGAAGCTTTCTTT
CAWSVDRKNTEAFF
>-|-|TRBV5-1|TRBJ1-1
TGCGCCAGCAGCTATACTACCGGGACAAGGGAAGCTTTCTTT
CASSYTTGTREAFF
>TRBD1|-|TRBV4-3|TRBJ1-2
TGCGCCAGCAGCCAAGAGGACAGGGGATCCGGCTACACCTTC
CASSQEDRGSGYTF
>TRBD2|-|TRBV4-1|TRBJ2-2
TGCGCCAGCAGCCAAGACGGCGGAGCCGGGAGGGTCTCCGGGGAGCTGTTTTTT
CASSQDGGAGRVSGELFF
>TRBD1|-|TRBV10-2|TRBJ2-7
TGCGCCAGCAGTGGTTGGACAGGGGAGCACGAGCAGTACTTC
CASSGWTGEHEQYF
>TRBD1|-|TRBV28|TRBJ1-6
TGTGCCAGCAGTGACAGGGACAGGGGGGATAATTCACCCCTCCACTTT
CASSDRDRGDNSPLHF
>TRBD2|-|TRBV30|TRBJ2-1
TGTGCCTGGTCCCCGACTAGCGGGAACCGCGGTGGGCAGTTCTTC
CAWSPTSGNRGGQFF
>-|-|TRBV9|TRBJ2-2
TGTGCCAGCAGCGCCTTTAGGGGGGCGGGAGCAGGGGCCGGGGAGCTGTTTTTT
CASSAFRGAGAGAGELFF
>TRBD2|-|TRBV7-3|TRBJ2-1
TGTGCCAGCAGCTTTACGGGAGGCTTAAACAATGAGCAGTTCTTC
CASSFTGGLNNEQFF
>-|-|TRBV5-1|TRBJ1-1
TGCGCCAGCAGCTTGGTAGTCGGGAGTACGACTGAAGCTTTCTTT
CASSLVVGSTTEAFF
>-|-|TRBV30|TRBJ2-3
TGTGCCTGGAGTGTTATGGTCATAGCAGATACGCAGTATTTT
CAWSVMVIADTQYF
>-|once|TRBV7-3|TRBJ2-2
TGTGCCAGCAGCTCCAGACTAGAGGACACCGGGGAGCTGTTTTTT
CASSSRLEDTGELFF
>TRBD1|few|TRBV6-1|TRBJ1-4
TGTGCCAGCAGTGAATCAGGACCGGGACAGGGGGCTGAAAAACTGTTTTTT
CASSESGPGQGAEKLFF
>-|-|TRBV2|TRBJ1-2
TGTGCCAGCAGACAGAACTATGGCTACACCTTC
CASRQNYGYTF
>TRBD1|-|TRBV30|TRBJ1-2
TGTGCCTGGAGTGCCAGGACAGGTTACGATGGCTACACCTTC
CAWSARTGYDGYTF
>TRBD1|-|TRBV6-1|TRBJ1-4
TGTGCCAGCAGTGAGGACAGGTTAAATGAAAAACTGTTTTTT
CASSEDRLNEKLFF
>-|-|TRBV15|TRBJ2-5
TGTGCCACCAGCAAGGAGGGGGAGGGGCTTTGGGAGACCCAGTACTTC
CATSKEGEGLWETQYF
>-|once|TRBV5-1|TRBJ2-1
TGCGCCACCCCGCCGCAGTCCCGGGATTGCCCCTACAATGAGCAGTTCTTC
CATPPQSRDCPYNEQFF
>TRBD2|-|TRBV7-8|TRBJ2-5
TGTGCCAGCAGCTTCTTACTAGCGGAAGAGACCCAGTACTTC
CASSFLLAEETQYF
>-|few|TRBV7-2|TRBJ2-7
TGTGCCAGCAGCCCCGGGACTTACTCCTACGAGCAGTACTTC
CASSPGTYSYEQYF
>TRBD2|once|TRBV7-3|TRBJ2-3
TGTGCCAGCAGCTTAGGAGCGGGAGTCGCCGATACGCAGTATTTT
CASSLGAGVADTQYF
>TRBD1|-|TRBV19|TRBJ1-1
TGTGCCAGTAGTATTTACGCAGGGGGGAACACTGAAGCTTTCTTT
CASSIYAGGNTEAFF
>-|-|TRBV15|TRBJ1-2
TGTGCCACCAGCAGCCCCGCGGGGGGGTATTATGGCTACACCTTC
CATSSPAGGYYGYTF
>TRBD2|-|TRBV4-2|TRBJ2-1
TGTGCCAGCAGCCAAACTAGCGGGACCCTCTCCTACAATGAGCAGTTCTTC
CASSQTSGTLSYNEQFF
>-|-|TRBV6-1|TRBJ1-5
TGTGCCAGCAGTGAAGCTTACACAGCTAGCAATCAGCCCCAGCATTTT
CASSEAYTASNQPQHF
>-|-|TRBV28|TRBJ2-1
TGTGCCAGCAGTTTAGTGGGCTATGAGCAGTTCTTC
CASSLVGYEQFF
>-|-|TRBV9|TRBJ2-1
TGTGCCAGCAGCGCTACAGGGAGCTCCTACAATGAGCAGTTCTTC
CASSATGSSYNEQFF
>-|-|TRBV19|TRBJ1-1
TGTGCCAGTAAGAGGAATGTGAATGCTGAAGCTTTCTTT
CASKRNVNAEAFF